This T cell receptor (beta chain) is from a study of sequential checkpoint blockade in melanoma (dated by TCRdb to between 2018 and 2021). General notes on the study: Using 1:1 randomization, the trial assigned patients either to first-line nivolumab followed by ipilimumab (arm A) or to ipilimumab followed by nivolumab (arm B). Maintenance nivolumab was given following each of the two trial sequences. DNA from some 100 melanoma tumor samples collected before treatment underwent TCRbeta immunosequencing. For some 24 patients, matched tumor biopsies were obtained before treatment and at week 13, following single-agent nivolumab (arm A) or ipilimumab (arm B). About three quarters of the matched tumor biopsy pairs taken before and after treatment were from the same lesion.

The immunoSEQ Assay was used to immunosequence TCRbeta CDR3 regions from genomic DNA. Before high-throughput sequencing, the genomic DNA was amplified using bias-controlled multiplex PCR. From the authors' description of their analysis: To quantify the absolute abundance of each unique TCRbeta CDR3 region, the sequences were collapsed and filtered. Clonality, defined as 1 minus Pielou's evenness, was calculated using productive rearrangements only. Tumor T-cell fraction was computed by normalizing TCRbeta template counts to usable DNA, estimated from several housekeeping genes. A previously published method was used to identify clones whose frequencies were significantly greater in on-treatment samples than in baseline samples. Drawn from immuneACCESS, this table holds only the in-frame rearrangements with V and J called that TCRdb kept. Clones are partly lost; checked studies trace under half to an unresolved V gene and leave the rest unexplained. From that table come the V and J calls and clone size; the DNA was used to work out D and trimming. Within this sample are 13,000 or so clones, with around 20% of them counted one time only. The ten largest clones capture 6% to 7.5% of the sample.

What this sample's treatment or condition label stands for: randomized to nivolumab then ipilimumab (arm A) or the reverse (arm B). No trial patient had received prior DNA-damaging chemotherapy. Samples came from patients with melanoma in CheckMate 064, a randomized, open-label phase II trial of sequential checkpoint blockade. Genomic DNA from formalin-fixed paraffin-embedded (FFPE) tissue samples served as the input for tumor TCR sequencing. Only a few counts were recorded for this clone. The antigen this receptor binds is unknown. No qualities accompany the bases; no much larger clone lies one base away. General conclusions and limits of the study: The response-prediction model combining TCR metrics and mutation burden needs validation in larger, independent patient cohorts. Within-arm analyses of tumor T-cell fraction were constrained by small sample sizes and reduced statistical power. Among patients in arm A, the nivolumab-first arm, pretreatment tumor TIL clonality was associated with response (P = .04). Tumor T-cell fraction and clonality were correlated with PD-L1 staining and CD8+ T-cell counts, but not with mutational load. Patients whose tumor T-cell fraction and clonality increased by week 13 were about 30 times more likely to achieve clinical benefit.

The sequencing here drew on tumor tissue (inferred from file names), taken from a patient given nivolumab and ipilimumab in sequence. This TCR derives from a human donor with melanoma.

The encoded CDR3 is CSVDDRYSSTDTQYF. The DNA sequence is given as TGCAGCGTTGATGACAGATATTCTAGCACAGATACGCAGTATTTT. The chain is assembled from TRBV29-1 and TRBJ2-3; a tentative D call is TRBD1 (5 bases match). The CDR3 sequence holds 15 residues, the cysteine and phenylalanine included. CDR3 DNA is the only sequence kept; it has 45 bases, read in frame from the first base. As encoded in the germline V gene, CDR1 is SQVTM while CDR2 is ANQGSEA. A distance of 13 bases separates the germline ends of V and J, which lose 3 bases and 0 bases respectively.